A single sample gave rise to the 20 T cell receptor beta chains below, sequenced in a study of OX40 agonist ivuxolimab in advanced cancers. Sequencing used immunoSEQ multiplex PCR; TCRdb keeps in-frame clones, though not all of them. The data show some 48,000 clones, around 80% seen once. This material consisted of CD4+ or CD8+ T cells sorted from blood, taken in a trial of the OX40 agonist ivuxolimab. Source of these receptors: an adult with an advanced solid tumor such as melanoma, head and neck, liver or kidney cancer.

This clone was seen once. The rearrangement links TRBV5-1 to TRBJ2-5, with 9 bases lining up with TRBD2. The J call may be in error: the DNA end matches TRBJ2-7 better. CDR3 length equals 17 residues. Germline V CDR1 and CDR2: SGHRS, YFSETQ. The CDR3: CASSLETSGKATYEQYF. The DNA for the CDR3 is TGCGCCAGCAGCTTGGAGACTAGCGGAAAAGCTACCTACGAGCAGTACTTC.

The CDR3 DNA sequence: TGTGCCAGCAGCTTGGTAGATAGTAGCAATCAGCCCCAGCATTTT. It encodes CASSLVDSSNQPQHF. V gene TRBV7-9 combines with J gene TRBJ1-5, with no clear D. Germline V CDR1 and CDR2: SEHNR, FQNEAQ (reference sequence). V lost 3 bases and J 0 bases, leaving 9 bases between the germline ends. This CDR3 has 15 amino acids.

A single count supports this clone. The J gene is TRBJ2-7, the V gene TRBV7-9; 8 nucleotides line up with TRBD2. Germline V gene lookup returns CDR1 SEHNR and CDR2 FQNEAQ (reference sequence). J was trimmed by 1 base and V by 2 bases; bases with no gene match: 4. This CDR3 region has 15 residues. CDR3 region: CASSLRAGESYEQYF. The CDR3, as DNA: TGTGCCAGCAGCTTACGAGCGGGAGAGTCCTACGAGCAGTACTTC.

The CDR3 coding sequence is TGTGCCAGCAGCCATTCTTACCTGTCTAGCGCCTCCTACAATGAGCAGTTCTTC. It encodes CASSHSYLSSASYNEQFF. The genes are TRBV14 and TRBJ2-1, with TRBD2 as a possible D gene (6 bases). The V gene's germline CDR1 is SGHDN and CDR2 FVKESK. Between the trimmed V and J ends, which lost 3 bases and 0 bases, there was a span of 18 bases. The length of the CDR3 is 18 residues.

J is TRBJ2-1 and V is TRBV18; TRBD1 might be the D (5 bases). CDR3 length: 12 amino acids. Germline loops: CDR1 KGHSH, CDR2 LQKENI. V lost 6 bases, J lost 8 bases, and 11 bases lay in between. The CDR3 DNA sequence: TGTGCCAGCTCGCCCAGGGTCGATGAGCAGTTCTTC. Amino acid sequence: CASSPRVDEQFF.

The chain recombines TRBV7-9 with TRBJ2-3; D not certain. Germline lookup yields CDR1 SEHNR and CDR2 FQNEAQ (reference sequence). V lost 2 bases and J 4 bases, leaving 13 bases between the germline ends. This CDR3 region has 15 residues. CDR3 bases: TGTGCCAGCAGCTTACCGCCAGTAATAGCAGATACGCAGTATTTT. Protein: CASSLPPVIADTQYF.

This clone was picked up one time. The chain employs TRBV30 and TRBJ1-5; D perhaps matches TRBD1 (6 bases). Trimming stripped 4 bases from V and 4 bases from J, with 11 bases between. Germline assignment: CDR1 GTSNPN and CDR2 SVGIG (reference sequence). This CDR3 has 13 amino acids. The CDR3, as DNA: TGTGCCTGGACTGTAGGGGGGAATCAGCCCCAGCATTTT. Its protein is CAWTVGGNQPQHF. The full variable domain, in which reference TRBV30 and TRBJ1-5 provide the parts outside the CDR3, is SQTIHQWPATLVQPVGSPLSLECTVEGTSNPNLYWYRQAAGRGLQLLFYSVGIGQISSEVPQNLSASRPQDRQFILSSKKLLLSDSGFYLCAWTVGGNQPQHFGDGTRLSIL.

The chain links TRBV11-2 to TRBJ2-7; D is possibly TRBD2 (6 bases). Trimming shortened V by 5 bases and J by 1 base, and 18 bases separated the two germline ends. This CDR3 is 16 amino acids long. Germline CDR1 is SGHAT and CDR2 is FQNNGV. In nucleotides, the CDR3 is TGTGCCAGCAGCCTGGAGGGGCCCAGGCCTTCCTACGAGCAGTACTTC. Translated: CASSLEGPRPSYEQYF.

The V call is TRBV10-3, the J call TRBJ2-7; D not resolved. The CDR3 is 15 amino acids. Germline values: CDR1 ENHRY, CDR2 SYGVKD. Deletions cut 0 bases from V and 0 bases from J, with 9 bases between. The CDR3 nucleotides are TGTGCCATCAGTGAGTCGGGCGCTAGCTCCTACGAGCAGTACTTC. As protein: CAISESGASSYEQYF.

The J gene is TRBJ2-1, the V gene TRBV25-1; D is perhaps TRBD2 (6 bases). The germline V gene encodes CDR1 MGHDK and CDR2 SYGVNS. CDR3 length: 14 residues. V dropped 3 bases and J dropped 3 bases, with 9 bases sitting between them. The DNA of the CDR3 is TGTGCCAGCAGTGAGCGCGGGATCTACAATGAGCAGTTCTTC. The encoded protein is CASSERGIYNEQFF.

This chain uses TRBV4-2 with TRBJ2-7; 8 nucleotides match TRBD2. Germline V gene data show CDR1 as LGHNA and CDR2 as YNFKEQ. The CDR3 has 16 amino acids. After removal of 0 bases from V and 2 bases from J, the junction contained 6 bases not matched to a gene. The CDR3 nucleotides read TGTGCCAGCAGCCAAGAAATGGCGGGGGGCGCCTACGAGCAGTACTTC. Residues: CASSQEMAGGAYEQYF.

CDR3 sequence reads: CASSIGLSSTDTQYF. In nucleotides, the CDR3 is TGTGCCAGCAGCATCGGACTCTCTAGCACAGATACGCAGTATTTT. This chain joins TRBV5-4 and TRBJ2-3; TRBD2 is a possible D gene (5 bases). Germline CDR1 reads SGHNT; CDR2 reads YYREEE (reference sequence). The V and J ends lost 4 bases and 0 bases respectively, with 12 bases between them. The CDR3 has 15 amino acids.

The genes are TRBV4-3 and TRBJ2-1, with D perhaps matching TRBD2 (6 bases). With 4 bases removed from V and 0 bases from J, the gap between germline ends came to 10 bases. Germline CDR1 and CDR2: LGHNA and YSLEER. The CDR3 covers 15 residues. CDR3: CASSPRGGSYNEQFF. Here the CDR3 DNA reads TGCGCCAGCAGCCCCCGGGGAGGCTCCTACAATGAGCAGTTCTTC.

This clone showed up just a few times. The chain couples TRBV27 to TRBJ2-3; D gene unclear. Germline loops: CDR1 MNHEY, CDR2 SMNVEV (reference sequence). The CDR3 has 13 residues. V was pared by 3 bases and J by 0 bases, with 4 bases between. CDR3 sequence (DNA): TGTGCCAGCAGTTTGGTTAGCACAGATACGCAGTATTTT. Translation gives CASSLVSTDTQYF.

J is TRBJ2-7 and V is TRBV28; no clear D. This CDR3 has 12 residues. Germline loops: CDR1 MDHEN, CDR2 SYDVKM. V lost 4 bases and J 7 bases, leaving 11 bases between the germline ends. The CDR3 loop reads CASSSSGFEQYF. Written as DNA, the CDR3 is TGTGCCAGCAGTTCCTCGGGTTTTGAGCAGTACTTC.

The chain uses TRBV6-4 and TRBJ2-2; D not resolved. V was cut by 2 bases and J by 7 bases, with 2 bases left in between. CDR3 length: 11 amino acids. In germline, CDR1 is MRHNA, CDR2 SNTAGT. In nucleotides, the CDR3 is TGTGCCAGCAGTGACGGCGGGGAGCTGTTTTTT. Residues: CASSDGGELFF.

The chain joins TRBV5-8 to TRBJ2-7; 8 nucleotides line up with TRBD1. CDR3 length: 13 residues. Germline V gene lookup returns CDR1 SGHTS and CDR2 YDEGEE. Losses at the gene ends were 5 bases for V and 2 bases for J; bases not matched to a gene: 3. The DNA for the CDR3 is TGTGCCAGCAGGGTCAGGGGGCCCTACGAGCAGTACTTC. It encodes CASRVRGPYEQYF.

This clone was counted between two and nine times. The gene calls are TRBV7-9 and TRBJ2-2; D possibly matches TRBD1 or TRBD2 (6 bases each). CDR1 and CDR2 from the germline V gene are SEHNR and FQNEAQ (reference sequence). V gave up 5 bases and J gave up 4 bases, with 11 bases separating them. The CDR3 covers 14 residues. CDR3 sequence reads: CASSGGPGTGELFF. The CDR3 DNA reads TGTGCCAGCAGCGGGGGGCCGGGCACCGGGGAGCTGTTTTTT.

The rearrangement uses TRBV7-9 and TRBJ2-3; 8 positions agree with TRBD1. V was pared by 5 bases and J by 1 base, with 8 bases of the junction left unmatched. The CDR3 contains 16 residues. From germline, CDR1 is SEHNR and CDR2 FQNEAQ (reference sequence). CDR3 bases: TGTGCCAGCAGCCCCTTTGGACAGGGAGGCACAGATACGCAGTATTTT. It codes for CASSPFGQGGTDTQYF.

The chain employs TRBV19 and TRBJ2-1; D perhaps matches TRBD1 (6 bases). V was cut by 3 bases and J by 3 bases, with 18 bases left in between. CDR3 length: 17 amino acids. Germline loops: CDR1 LNHDA, CDR2 SQIVND (reference sequence). For the CDR3, the DNA is TGTGCCAGTAGTATGACGATCCGGGACATCTACTACAATGAGCAGTTCTTC. Amino acids: CASSMTIRDIYYNEQFF.